A single sample gave rise to the 21 T cell receptor beta chains below, sequenced in a study of shared clonotypes between healthy human individuals (dated by TCRdb to about 2020). Library construction relied on the immunoSEQ multiplex PCR assay. The source is immuneACCESS, and TCRdb retained only in-frame sequences with V and J called. Part of the clones is not carried over; for the studies checked, unresolved V genes explain less than half of this, and the remainder is unexplained. The sample contains around 1.5 million clones, around 98% of them found a single time. In total, the top ten clones hold approximately 0.44% of the sample. The sample was naive CD4+ T cells sorted from blood. Reading the label with the study, this specimen's cell subset or site is: CD45RA+ positively selected. The receptors were sampled from a man younger than 40 in good health.

Notes on this clone: The identical CDR3 is also encoded by other nucleotide sequences in the sample. The chain joins TRBV27 to TRBJ1-2, with 8 bases matching TRBD1. The CDR3 covers 13 residues. CDR1 is MNHEY and CDR2 is SMNVEV in the germline V gene (reference sequence). The trim removed 6 bases at V and 2 bases at J, leaving 2 bases unmatched. The CDR3 reads CASRRTGNYGYTF. The CDR3 coding sequence is TGTGCCAGCAGGAGGACAGGGAACTATGGCTACACCTTC.

This rearrangement joins TRBV7-3 to TRBJ2-3; 8 bases match TRBD1. Germline loops: CDR1 SGHTA, CDR2 FQGTGA. This CDR3 has 16 residues. The V gene end was trimmed by 4 bases and the J gene end by 4 bases; junction bases not matched to a gene: 10. The CDR3 bases are TGTGCCAGCAGCTACCCCCGCGGACAGGGAGCAGATACGCAGTATTTT. This codes for CASSYPRGQGADTQYF.

This clone has a single count. J is TRBJ2-1 and V is TRBV14; 8 positions match TRBD1. The CDR3 has 16 residues. Germline V gene lookup returns CDR1 SGHDN and CDR2 FVKESK. V lost 1 base, J lost 2 bases, and 4 bases stayed unmatched. CDR3 sequence reads: CASSQGTGSTYNEQFF. The CDR3 DNA is TGTGCCAGCAGCCAAGGGACAGGGTCTACCTACAATGAGCAGTTCTTC. Filled out from reference TRBV14 and TRBJ2-1, the complete variable domain reads EAGVTQFPSHSVIEKGQTVTLRCDPISGHDNLYWYRRVMGKEIKFLLHFVKESKQDESGMPNNRFLAERTGGTYSTLKVQPAELEDSGVYFCASSQGTGSTYNEQFFGPGTRLTVL.

Turning to this clone: Different DNA sequences within this sample yield the same CDR3. CDR3 residues: CASSRDRNEKLFF. The CDR3 nucleotides read TGCGCCAGCAGCCGGGACAGGAATGAAAAACTGTTTTTT. This chain links TRBV10-1 with TRBJ1-4, with TRBD1 matching over 8 bases. The CDR3 contains 13 residues. CDR1 is WNHNN and CDR2 is SYGVQD in the germline V gene (reference sequence). Trimming at V came to 6 bases and at J to 5 bases, leaving 2 bases not matched to a gene.

V is TRBV5-6 and J is TRBJ1-1; D unclear. The CDR3 covers 14 residues. Germline V gene sequence: CDR1 SGHDT, CDR2 YYEEEE. V gave up 0 bases and J gave up 1 base, with 7 bases separating them. The CDR3 DNA reads as TGTGCCAGCAGCTTGGGACCCCCGAACACTGAAGCTTTCTTT. This translates into CASSLGPPNTEAFF.

Points on this clone: Other nucleotide sequences in the sample specify the same CDR3. The V and J genes are TRBV7-2 and TRBJ1-1; 9 bases fit TRBD1. Germline CDR1 and CDR2: SGHTA and FQGNSA. The CDR3 covers 14 residues. With 3 bases clipped from V and 1 base from J, the junction kept 0 bases outside the gene matches. CDR3 nucleotides: TGTGCCAGCAGCTTGGGACAGGGGAACACTGAAGCTTTCTTT. Protein product: CASSLGQGNTEAFF. The full variable domain, rest sourced from reference TRBV7-2 and TRBJ1-1, is GAGVSQSPSNKVTEKGKDVELRCDPISGHTALYWYRQSLGQGLEFLIYFQGNSAPDKSGLPSDRFSAERTGGSVSTLTIQRTQQEDSAVYLCASSLGQGNTEAFFGQGTRLTVV.

The rearrangement uses TRBV10-3 and TRBJ2-3; maybe TRBD2 (6 bases). This CDR3 is 17 amino acids long. Trimming pared 2 bases from V and 1 base from J, leaving 16 bases between. The germline CDR1 and CDR2 sequences are ENHRY and SYGVKD. DNA of the CDR3: TGTGCCATCAGTGAGGAAGGGAGGCTAGCCGGCACAGATACGCAGTATTTT. Translation gives CAISEEGRLAGTDTQYF.

J is TRBJ2-7 and V is TRBV19; 7 positions match TRBD1. The V and J ends lost 10 bases and 2 bases, in that order; junction bases with no gene match: 17. The germline gives CDR1 LNHDA, CDR2 SQIVND (reference sequence). The CDR3 consists of 16 residues. CDR3 loop: CATQRSRTGMAYEQYF. CDR3 nucleotide sequence: TGTGCCACCCAACGATCCCGGACAGGCATGGCCTACGAGCAGTACTTC.

The V gene is TRBV7-9, the J gene TRBJ2-7; D may be TRBD2 (5 bases). In germline, CDR1 is SEHNR, CDR2 FQNEAQ (reference sequence). The CDR3 runs 14 residues. Trimming took 2 bases from V and 0 from J, leaving 8 bases between them. The CDR3 DNA sequence: TGTGCCAGCAGCTTATCGGGGAACTCCTACGAGCAGTACTTC. It specifies CASSLSGNSYEQYF.

This sequence joins TRBV27 and TRBJ2-3; TRBD1 matches at 7 bases. This CDR3 has 16 residues. V gave up 4 bases and J gave up 3 bases; unmatched junction bases: 10. Germline lookup yields CDR1 MNHEY and CDR2 SMNVEV (reference sequence). The CDR3 bases are TGTGCCAGCAGTTATTACAGGGGTGTGAAAACAGATACGCAGTATTTT. Translation gives CASSYYRGVKTDTQYF.

This rearrangement joins TRBV10-2 to TRBJ2-7; 13 nucleotides align to TRBD2. From germline, CDR1 is WSHSY and CDR2 SAAADI. After removal of 6 bases from V and 6 bases from J, the junction contained 5 bases not matched to a gene. This CDR3 has 14 amino acids. The CDR3 bases are TGCGCCAGCAGGACCGGGACTAGCGGGGCCGAGCAGTACTTC. It encodes CASRTGTSGAEQYF.

Comment on this clone: The same CDR3 can be traced to other DNA sequences in this sample. The chain carries TRBV2 and TRBJ2-7; possibly TRBD2 for D (5 bases). CDR3 length: 12 amino acids. V lost 9 bases and J lost 3, with 12 bases in between. Looked up from germline, CDR1 is SNHLY and CDR2 is FYNNEI. CDR3 nucleotides: TGTGCCAGTGGACTTCTGAGCTACGAGCAGTACTTC. Protein sequence: CASGLLSYEQYF.

The gene calls are TRBV6-5 and TRBJ1-1; no clear D gene. This CDR3 has 12 amino acids. CDR1 MNHEY and CDR2 SVGAGI come from the germline V gene. V was shortened by 7 bases and J by 5 bases, with 11 bases between the two germline ends. The CDR3 protein is CASMGSSTEAFF. The CDR3 DNA sequence: TGTGCCAGCATGGGTTCATCGACTGAAGCTTTCTTT.

V and J are TRBV15 and TRBJ1-4; TRBD1 agrees at 10 bases. Germline V CDR1 and CDR2: LNHNV, YYDKDF (reference sequence). Trimming took 0 bases from V and 1 from J; bases not matched to a gene: 5. There are 18 residues in the CDR3. Here the CDR3 reads CATSRDRQGAGTNEKLFF. Written as DNA, the CDR3 is TGTGCCACCAGCAGAGATCGACAGGGGGCTGGAACTAATGAAAAACTGTTTTTT. Looking up the rest from reference TRBV15 and TRBJ1-4 gives the full variable domain: DAMVIQNPRYQVTQFGKPVTLSCSQTLNHNVMYWYQQKSSQAPKLLFHYYDKDFNNEADTPDNFQSRRPNTSFCFLDIRSPGLGDTAMYLCATSRDRQGAGTNEKLFFGSGTQLSVL.

This chain links TRBV7-2 with TRBJ2-5; maybe TRBD1 (5 bases). This CDR3 is 14 amino acids long. V lost 2 bases and J lost 1, with 8 bases in between. Germline V gene lookup returns CDR1 SGHTA and CDR2 FQGNSA. The CDR3 spells CASSLYQGQETQYF. DNA of the CDR3: TGTGCCAGCAGCTTATATCAGGGCCAAGAGACCCAGTACTTC.

The chain carries TRBV28 and TRBJ2-2; tentatively, D is TRBD1 (5 bases). The V end lost 5 bases, the J end lost 2 bases, and 15 bases lay between the germline ends. Germline CDR1 MDHEN, CDR2 SYDVKM. The CDR3 sequence is 16 residues long. The CDR3 bases are TGTGCCAGCAGTCCGACGGGCCAGGGTAACACCGGGGAGCTGTTTTTT. It is translated as CASSPTGQGNTGELFF.

V and J are TRBV15 and TRBJ2-3; D call uncertain. Trimming removed 2 bases from V and 9 bases from J, with 12 bases in between. The germline CDR1 and CDR2 sequences are LNHNV and YYDKDF (reference sequence). The CDR3 is 13 residues long. For the CDR3, the DNA is TGTGCCACCAGCAGACTCGACACAAGGACGCAGTATTTT. It codes for CATSRLDTRTQYF.

This clone was picked up one time. The sample holds other DNA sequences that translate to the same CDR3. This chain connects TRBV2 to TRBJ2-1; 7 nucleotides match TRBD1. V gave up 8 bases and J gave up 0 bases; unmatched junction bases: 4. The germline CDR1 and CDR2 sequences are SNHLY and FYNNEI. CDR3 length: 14 amino acids. CDR3 nucleotides: TGTGCCAGCTCGGGACAGAGCTCCTACAATGAGCAGTTCTTC. It yields the protein CASSGQSSYNEQFF. The full variable domain, completed using reference TRBV2 and TRBJ2-1, is EPEVTQTPSHQVTQMGQEVILRCVPISNHLYFYWYRQILGQKVEFLVSFYNNEISEKSEIFDDQFSVERPDGSNFTLKIRSTKLEDSAMYFCASSGQSSYNEQFFGPGTRLTVL.

The rearrangement uses TRBV5-1 and TRBJ2-1, with D possibly matching TRBD1 (6 bases). V lost 4 bases to trimming and J lost 5 bases, with 13 bases between them. The CDR3 has 14 residues. Germline CDR1 is SGHRS and CDR2 is YFSETQ. CDR3: CASSTGQGNNEQFF. As DNA, the CDR3 is TGCGCCAGCAGCACGGGCCAGGGGAACAATGAGCAGTTCTTC.

The CDR3 DNA sequence: TGTGCCAGCTGTGCGGACAGAGCTAGCAATCAGCCCCAGCATTTT. Amino acids: CASCADRASNQPQHF. J is TRBJ1-5 and V is TRBV6-5; D possibly corresponds to TRBD1 (6 bases). This CDR3 is 15 amino acids long. V was shortened by 8 bases and J by 0 bases, with 14 bases between the two germline ends. The germline CDR1 and CDR2 sequences are MNHEY and SVGAGI.

The genes are TRBV11-2 and TRBJ1-4, with D possibly being TRBD1 (5 bases). Trimming pared 5 bases from V and 8 bases from J, leaving 15 bases between. Germline CDR1 is SGHAT and CDR2 is FQNNGV. The CDR3 is 14 amino acids. The CDR3: CASSPTQVSEKLFF. The CDR3 region has the DNA TGTGCCAGCAGCCCTACACAGGTATCCGAAAAACTGTTTTTT.